This entry lists 15 T cell receptor beta chains sequenced from one sample in a study of T cell changes during pregnancy in multiple sclerosis. Produced via immunoSEQ multiplex PCR; TCRdb's table is partial and in-frame only. The sample carries about 47,000 clones, 80% to 90% recorded once. This specimen consisted of peripheral blood, obtained in the first trimester of pregnancy. The receptor source for this set is a female donor with multiple sclerosis, enrolled in a pregnancy study.

The CDR3 coding sequence is TGTGCCAGCAGTTTACCCTTAACAGGGGGCATGAACACTGAAGCTTTCTTT. This sequence encodes CASSLPLTGGMNTEAFF. J is TRBJ1-1 and V is TRBV28, with 9 bases matching TRBD1. The CDR3 sequence is 17 residues long. The V gene's germline CDR1 is MDHEN and CDR2 SYDVKM. V dropped 2 bases and J dropped 0; count of bases not matched to a gene: 7.

This chain links TRBV2 with TRBJ2-3, with D perhaps matching TRBD2 (7 bases). CDR1 is SNHLY and CDR2 is FYNNEI in the germline V gene. CDR3 length equals 15 residues. V gave up 3 bases and J gave up 4 bases, with 14 bases separating them. Here the CDR3 reads CASSDTAGAADTQYF. The CDR3 nucleotides read TGTGCCAGCAGTGATACGGCGGGGGCCGCAGATACGCAGTATTTT.

The chain uses TRBV7-9 and TRBJ2-7, with TRBD2 as a possible D gene (5 bases). The V and J ends lost 5 bases and 5 bases respectively, with 7 bases between them. From germline, CDR1 is SEHNR and CDR2 FQNEAQ (reference sequence). The CDR3 has 11 residues. The CDR3 region is CASSPRDEQYF. For the CDR3, the DNA is TGTGCCAGCAGCCCGCGGGACGAGCAGTACTTC. The full variable domain, with the rest looked up from reference TRBV7-9 and TRBJ2-7, is DTGVSQNPRHKITKRGQNVTFRCDPISEHNRLYWYRQTLGQGPEFLTYFQNEAQLEKSRLLSDRFSAERPKGSFSTLEIQRTEQGDSAMYLCASSPRDEQYFGPGTRLTVT.

The CDR3 region has the DNA TGTGCCAGCAGCGAGAGGACAGGGAAGACCTACGAGCAGTACTTC. This translates into CASSERTGKTYEQYF. The chain employs TRBV13 and TRBJ2-7; 8 nucleotides agree with TRBD1. This CDR3 comprises 15 residues. The junction had 8 bases not matched to a gene; V was cut back by 5 bases and J by 2 bases. Per the germline V gene, CDR1 is PRHDT and CDR2 is FYEKMQ (reference sequence).

This clone was recorded a few times. The CDR3 here is CASSLGGPYGYTF. The DNA for the CDR3 is TGTGCCAGCAGCTTGGGTGGGCCCTATGGCTACACCTTC. The chain has TRBV5-6 and TRBJ1-2; D unclear. Trimming took 0 bases from V and 4 from J, leaving 7 bases between them. From germline, CDR1 is SGHDT and CDR2 YYEEEE. The CDR3 is made up of 13 amino acids.

This rearrangement joins TRBV10-1 to TRBJ1-4; 7 nucleotides align to TRBD1. V dropped 6 bases and J dropped 0; count of bases not matched to a gene: 10. Germline assignment: CDR1 WNHNN and CDR2 SYGVQD (reference sequence). CDR3 length: 17 amino acids. CDR3 in DNA: TGCGCCAGCAGGAAGGACAGGTTCCATGCAACTAATGAAAAACTGTTTTTT. This encodes CASRKDRFHATNEKLFF.

The chain recombines TRBV9 with TRBJ1-6; D is possibly TRBD1 (6 bases). Trimming left V 3 bases short and J 4 bases short, with 8 bases between. The CDR3 length is 14 residues. From germline, CDR1 is SGDLS and CDR2 YYNGEE. In nucleotides, the CDR3 is TGTGCCAGCAGCGCCGGGACATATAATTCACCCCTCCACTTT. This gives the protein CASSAGTYNSPLHF.

This clone was counted once. The chain combines TRBV5-1 with TRBJ2-1, with TRBD2 identical over 9 bases. The CDR3 spans 15 residues. CDR1 SGHRS and CDR2 YFSETQ come from the germline V gene. V lost 0 bases and J lost 5; bases outside the gene matches: 3. The CDR3 bases are TGCGCCAGCAGCTTGGGGGCGGGGGGGGACAATGAGCAGTTCTTC. This gives the protein CASSLGAGGDNEQFF.

In its sample, this clone was seen once. The chain couples TRBV5-1 to TRBJ2-1; TRBD1 matches at 10 bases. V lost 4 bases to trimming and J lost 8 bases; unmatched junction nucleotides: 9. The CDR3 is 15 residues long. CDR1 is SGHRS and CDR2 is YFSETQ in the germline V gene. The DNA for the CDR3 is TGCGCCAGCAGCGCGTGGGGACAGGGGAATTATGAGCAGTTCTTC. It encodes CASSAWGQGNYEQFF.

This chain uses TRBV10-3 with TRBJ2-1; 10 bases align to TRBD1. The CDR3 loop spans 14 amino acids. Unmatched junction bases numbered 6, after V lost 6 bases and J lost 7 bases. Germline CDR1 is ENHRY and CDR2 is SYGVKD. CDR3 region: CAISRDRGWNEQFF. In DNA, the CDR3 is TGTGCCATCAGCCGGGACAGGGGATGGAATGAGCAGTTCTTC.

The chain recombines TRBV4-2 with TRBJ1-2, with D possibly TRBD1 on 5 matching bases. The CDR3 spans 13 residues. Trimming shortened V by 0 bases and J by 8 bases, and 10 bases separated the two germline ends. The germline gives CDR1 LGHNA, CDR2 YNFKEQ. The DNA for the CDR3 is TGTGCCAGCAGCCAAGACCGGGGGGTCGGCTACACCTTC. Its protein is CASSQDRGVGYTF.

CDR3 in amino acids: CASSLGQEQTQYF. The CDR3 DNA sequence: TGTGCCAGCAGCTTGGGACAAGAACAGACCCAGTACTTC. This chain connects TRBV5-4 to TRBJ2-5, with no clear D. Trimming stripped 0 bases from V and 6 bases from J, with 9 bases between. Germline loops: CDR1 SGHNT, CDR2 YYREEE (reference sequence). There are 13 residues in the CDR3. Full variable domain (outside the CDR3, taken from reference TRBV5-4 and TRBJ2-5): ETGVTQSPTHLIKTRGQQVTLRCSSQSGHNTVSWYQQALGQGPQFIFQYYREEENGRGNFPPRFSGLQFPNYSSELNVNALELDDSALYLCASSLGQEQTQYFGPGTRLLVL.

The J gene is TRBJ2-7, the V gene TRBV6-1; 7 bases are a match to TRBD1. The length of the CDR3 is 13 residues. After removal of 9 bases from V and 3 bases from J, the junction contained 8 bases not matched to a gene. Germline lookup yields CDR1 MNHNS and CDR2 SASEGT. In nucleotides, the CDR3 is TGTGCCAGTTCACAGGGGTTCCTCTACGAGCAGTACTTC. Translated: CASSQGFLYEQYF.

This rearrangement joins TRBV28 to TRBJ2-3; 7 bases match TRBD1. J was trimmed by 2 bases and V by 5 bases; bases with no gene match: 7. The CDR3 sequence is 15 residues long. Germline CDR1 reads MDHEN; CDR2 reads SYDVKM. CDR3 sequence (DNA): TGTGCCAGCAGTATCCTGACAGGGAACACAGATACGCAGTATTTT. This translates into CASSILTGNTDTQYF.

This rearrangement joins TRBV4-3 to TRBJ2-7, with 7 bases that match TRBD1. Unmatched junction bases numbered 3, after V lost 1 base and J lost 0 bases. CDR3 length: 15 residues. Germline-derived CDR1 and CDR2 are LGHNA and YSLEER. As DNA, the CDR3 is TGCGCCAGCAGCCAAGCCCCAGGGGGCTCCTACGAGCAGTACTTC. Translating it yields CASSQAPGGSYEQYF.